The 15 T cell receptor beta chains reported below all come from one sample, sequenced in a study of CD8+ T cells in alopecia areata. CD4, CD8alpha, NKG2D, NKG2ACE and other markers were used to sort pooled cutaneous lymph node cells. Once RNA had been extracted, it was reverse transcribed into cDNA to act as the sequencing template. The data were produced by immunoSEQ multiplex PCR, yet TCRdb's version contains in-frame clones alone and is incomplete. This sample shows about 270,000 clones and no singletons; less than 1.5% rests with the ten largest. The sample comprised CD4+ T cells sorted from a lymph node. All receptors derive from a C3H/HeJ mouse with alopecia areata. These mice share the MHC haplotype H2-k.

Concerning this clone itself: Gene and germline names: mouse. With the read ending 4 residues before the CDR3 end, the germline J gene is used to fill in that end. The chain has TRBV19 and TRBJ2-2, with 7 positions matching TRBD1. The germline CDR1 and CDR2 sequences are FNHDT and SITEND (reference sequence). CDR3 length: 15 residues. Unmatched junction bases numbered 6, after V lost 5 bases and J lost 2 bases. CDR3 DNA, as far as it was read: TGTGCCAGCAGAGCCCCGGGACAGAACACCGGG. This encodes CASRAPGQNTG. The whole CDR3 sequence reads CASRAPGQNTGQLYF.

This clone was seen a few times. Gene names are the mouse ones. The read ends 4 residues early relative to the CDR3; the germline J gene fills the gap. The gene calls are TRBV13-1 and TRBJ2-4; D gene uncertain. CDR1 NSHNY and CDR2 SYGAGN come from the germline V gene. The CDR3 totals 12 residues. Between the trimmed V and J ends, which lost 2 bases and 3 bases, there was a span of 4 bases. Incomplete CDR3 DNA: TGTGCCAGCAGTGAGCAGCAAAAC. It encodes CASSEQQN. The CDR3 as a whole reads CASSEQQNTLYF.

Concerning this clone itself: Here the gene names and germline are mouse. Partial CDR3 DNA: TGTGCCAGCAGTGATTCAGGGGGCGTCGGG. Protein product: CASSDSGGVG. The entire CDR3 sequence reads CASSDSGGVGQLYF. The gene calls are TRBV13-1 and TRBJ2-2; 8 nucleotides agree with TRBD1. The CDR3 goes on 4 residues after the read ends, and that part is filled in from the germline J gene. Germline assignment: CDR1 NSHNY and CDR2 SYGAGN. This CDR3 comprises 14 residues.

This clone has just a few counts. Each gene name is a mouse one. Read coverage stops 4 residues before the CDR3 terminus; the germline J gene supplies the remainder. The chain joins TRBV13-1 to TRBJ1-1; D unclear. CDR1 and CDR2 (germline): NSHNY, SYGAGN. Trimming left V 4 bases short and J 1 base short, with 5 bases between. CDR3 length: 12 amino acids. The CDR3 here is CASSSRNTEVFF. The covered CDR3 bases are TGTGCCAGCAGTTCAAGAAACACA.

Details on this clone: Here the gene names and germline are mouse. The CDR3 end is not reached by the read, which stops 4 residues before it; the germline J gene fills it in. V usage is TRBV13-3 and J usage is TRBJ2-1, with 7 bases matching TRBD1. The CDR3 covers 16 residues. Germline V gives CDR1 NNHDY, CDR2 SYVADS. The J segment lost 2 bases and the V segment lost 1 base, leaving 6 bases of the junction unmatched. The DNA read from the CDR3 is TGTGCCAGCAGTGATCACAGGGGCCCCGACTATGCT. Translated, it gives CASSDHRGPDYA. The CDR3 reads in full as CASSDHRGPDYAEQFF.

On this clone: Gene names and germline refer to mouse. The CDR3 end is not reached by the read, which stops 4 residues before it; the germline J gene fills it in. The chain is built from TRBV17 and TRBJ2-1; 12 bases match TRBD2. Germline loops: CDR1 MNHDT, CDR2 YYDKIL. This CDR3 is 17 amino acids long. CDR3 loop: CASSRDDWGGAGAEQFF. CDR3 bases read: TGTGCTAGCAGTAGAGATGACTGGGGGGGCGCTGGGGCT.

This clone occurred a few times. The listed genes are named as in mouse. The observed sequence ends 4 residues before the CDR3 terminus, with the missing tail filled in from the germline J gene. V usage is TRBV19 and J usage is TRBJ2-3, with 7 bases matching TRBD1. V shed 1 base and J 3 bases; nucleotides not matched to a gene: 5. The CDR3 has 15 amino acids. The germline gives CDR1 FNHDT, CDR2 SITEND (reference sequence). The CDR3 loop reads CASSIRDSRAETLYF. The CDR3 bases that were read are TGTGCCAGCAGTATAAGGGACAGTAGAGCAGAA.

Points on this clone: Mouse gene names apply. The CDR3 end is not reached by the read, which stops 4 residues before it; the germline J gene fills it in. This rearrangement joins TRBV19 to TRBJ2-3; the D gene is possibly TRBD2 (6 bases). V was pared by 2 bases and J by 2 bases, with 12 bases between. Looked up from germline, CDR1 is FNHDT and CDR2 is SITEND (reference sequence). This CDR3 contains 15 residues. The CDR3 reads CASSMTAGDAETLYF. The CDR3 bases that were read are TGTGCCAGCAGTATGACGGCTGGGGATGCAGAA.

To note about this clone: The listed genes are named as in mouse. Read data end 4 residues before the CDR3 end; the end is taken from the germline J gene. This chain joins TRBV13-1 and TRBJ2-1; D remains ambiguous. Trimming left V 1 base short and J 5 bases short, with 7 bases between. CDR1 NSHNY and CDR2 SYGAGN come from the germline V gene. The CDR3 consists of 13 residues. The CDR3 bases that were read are TGTGCCAGCAGTGATCTGACAAATGCT. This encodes CASSDLTNA. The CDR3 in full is CASSDLTNAEQFF.

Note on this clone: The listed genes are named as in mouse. CDR3 DNA (partial): TGCACCTGCAGTGCCCAGGACAGGAGATATGCT. This translates into CTCSAQDRRYA. The complete CDR3 protein is CTCSAQDRRYAEQFF. This chain connects TRBV1 to TRBJ2-1; 7 nucleotides align to TRBD1. The CDR3 end lies 4 residues beyond the end of the read and is filled in from the germline J gene. The CDR3 consists of 15 residues. Unmatched junction bases numbered 6, after V lost 3 bases and J lost 4 bases. Germline CDR1 reads NSQYPW; CDR2 reads LRSPGD (reference sequence).

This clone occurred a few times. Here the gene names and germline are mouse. Partial CDR3 DNA: TGTGCCAGCGGTGATGCCCGGGACAGGGAGACAGAA. It specifies CASGDARDRETE. The whole CDR3 protein is CASGDARDRETETLYF. The V and J genes are TRBV13-2 and TRBJ2-3; 9 positions match TRBD1. The read halts 4 residues ahead of the CDR3 end, with the missing end drawn from the germline J gene. CDR1 is NNHNN and CDR2 is SYGAGS in the germline V gene (reference sequence). This CDR3 has 16 amino acids. The junction had 6 bases not matched to a gene; V was cut back by 0 bases and J by 4 bases.

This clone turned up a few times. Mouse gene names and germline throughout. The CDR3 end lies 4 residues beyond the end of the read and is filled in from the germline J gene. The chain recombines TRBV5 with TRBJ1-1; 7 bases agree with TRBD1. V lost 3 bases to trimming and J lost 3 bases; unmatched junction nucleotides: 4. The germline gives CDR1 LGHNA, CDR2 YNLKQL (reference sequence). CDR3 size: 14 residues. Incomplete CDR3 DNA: TGTGCCAGCAGCCAGACAGGGCGTTACACA. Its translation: CASSQTGRYT. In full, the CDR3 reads CASSQTGRYTEVFF.

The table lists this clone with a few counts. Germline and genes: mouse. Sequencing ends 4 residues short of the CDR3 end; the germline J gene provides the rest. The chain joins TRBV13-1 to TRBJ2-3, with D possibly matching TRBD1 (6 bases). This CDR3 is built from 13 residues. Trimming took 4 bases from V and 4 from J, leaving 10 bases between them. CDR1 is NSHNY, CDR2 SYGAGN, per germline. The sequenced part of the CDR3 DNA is TGTGCCAGCAGTCTACAGGGAACAGAA. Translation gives CASSLQGTE. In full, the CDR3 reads CASSLQGTETLYF.

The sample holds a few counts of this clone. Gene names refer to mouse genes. Partial CDR3 DNA: TGCACCTGCAGTGCAGGGGCAGGGGGCCCAGAC. Protein: CTCSAGAGGPD. From start to end, the CDR3 is CTCSAGAGGPDTQYF. The chain is built from TRBV1 and TRBJ2-5; 8 positions match TRBD1. The sequence runs out 4 residues before the end of the CDR3; the remainder is reconstructed from the germline J gene. The CDR3 length is 15 residues. Germline V gives CDR1 NSQYPW, CDR2 LRSPGD (reference sequence).

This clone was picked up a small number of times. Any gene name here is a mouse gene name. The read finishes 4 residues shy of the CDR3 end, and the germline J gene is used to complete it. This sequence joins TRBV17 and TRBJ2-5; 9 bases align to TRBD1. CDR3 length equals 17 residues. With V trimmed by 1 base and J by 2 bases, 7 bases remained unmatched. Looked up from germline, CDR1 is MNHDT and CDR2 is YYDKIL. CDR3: CASSRGRTGVAQDTQYF. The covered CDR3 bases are TGTGCTAGCAGTAGAGGCCGGACAGGGGTGGCCCAAGAC.